This TCR beta chain came from a study of breast tumors, draining lymph nodes, adjacent tissues. This clonotype was observed many times. No antigen is known for it. From the multiplex PCR reads, TCRdb called clonotypes with MiXCR, one entry per CDR3 protein. The sample consists of some 140,000 distinct CDR3 sequences, 20% to 25% of them appearing once. Germline V gene sequence: CDR1 SGHVS, CDR2 FNYEAQ. This CDR3 contains 14 residues. The V and J ends lost 1 base and 6 bases respectively, with 11 bases between them. Regarding the study as a whole: The lymph node origin of tumor T cells was framed as consistent with a hypothesis, not demonstrated.

Axillary draining lymph nodes of breast cancer patients supplied the node samples. This receptor was taken from a female donor with breast cancer. Some clones in this sample may be carry-over from other donors' samples. The chain uses TRBV7-6 and TRBJ2-3; D is undetermined. Material for sequencing was axillary lymph node tissue. CDR3 protein: CASSLVPNGDTQYF. CDR3 DNA sequence: TGTGCCAGCAGCTTAGTACCAAACGGCGATACGCAGTATTTT.